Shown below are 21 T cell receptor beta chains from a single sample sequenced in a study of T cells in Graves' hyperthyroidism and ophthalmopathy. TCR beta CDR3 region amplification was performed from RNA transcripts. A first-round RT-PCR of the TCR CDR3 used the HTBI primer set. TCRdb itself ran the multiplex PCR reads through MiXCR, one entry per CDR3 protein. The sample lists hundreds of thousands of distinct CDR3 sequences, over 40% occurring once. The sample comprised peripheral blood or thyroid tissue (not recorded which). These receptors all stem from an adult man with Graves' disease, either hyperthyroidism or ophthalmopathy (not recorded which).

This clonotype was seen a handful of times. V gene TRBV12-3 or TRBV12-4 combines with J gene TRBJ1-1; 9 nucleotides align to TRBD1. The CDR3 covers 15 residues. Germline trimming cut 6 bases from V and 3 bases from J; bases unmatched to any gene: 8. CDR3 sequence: CASREGTGRDTEAFF. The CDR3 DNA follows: TGTGCCAGCAGGGAAGGGACAGGGAGAGACACTGAAGCTTTCTTT.

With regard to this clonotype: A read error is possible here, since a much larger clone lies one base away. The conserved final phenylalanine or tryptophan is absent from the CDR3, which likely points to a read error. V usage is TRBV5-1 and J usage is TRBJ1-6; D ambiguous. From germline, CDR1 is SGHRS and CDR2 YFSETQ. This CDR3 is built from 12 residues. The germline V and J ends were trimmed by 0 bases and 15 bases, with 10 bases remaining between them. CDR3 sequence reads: CASSLGHSNLHS. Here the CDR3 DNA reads TGCGCCAGCAGCTTGGGACACTCTAACCTCCACTCT.

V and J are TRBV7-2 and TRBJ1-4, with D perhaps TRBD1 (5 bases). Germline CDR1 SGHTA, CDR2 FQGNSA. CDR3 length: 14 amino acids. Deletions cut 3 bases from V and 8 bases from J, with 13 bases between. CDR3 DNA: TGTGCCAGCAGCTTTATAGGGGCAAGGGAAAAACTGTTTTTT. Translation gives CASSFIGAREKLFF.

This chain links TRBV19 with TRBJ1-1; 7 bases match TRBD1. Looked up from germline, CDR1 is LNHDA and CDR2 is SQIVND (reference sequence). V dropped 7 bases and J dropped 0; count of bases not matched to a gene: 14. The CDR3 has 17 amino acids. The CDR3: CASMRKGALSMNTEAFF. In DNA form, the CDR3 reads TGTGCCAGTATGAGGAAGGGGGCACTTAGCATGAACACTGAAGCTTTCTTT.

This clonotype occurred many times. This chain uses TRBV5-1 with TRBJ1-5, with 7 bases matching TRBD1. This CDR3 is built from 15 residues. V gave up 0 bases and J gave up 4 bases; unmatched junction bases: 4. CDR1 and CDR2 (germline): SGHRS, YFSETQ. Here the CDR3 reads CASSLETGLNQPQHF. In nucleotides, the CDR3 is TGCGCCAGCAGCTTGGAGACAGGGCTGAATCAGCCCCAGCATTTT.

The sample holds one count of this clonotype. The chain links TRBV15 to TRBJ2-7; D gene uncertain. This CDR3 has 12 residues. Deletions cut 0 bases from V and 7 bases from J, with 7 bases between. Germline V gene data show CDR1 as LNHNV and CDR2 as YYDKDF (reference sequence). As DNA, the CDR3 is TGTGCCACCAGCAGAGATCTGGCGGAGCAGTACTTC. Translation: CATSRDLAEQYF.

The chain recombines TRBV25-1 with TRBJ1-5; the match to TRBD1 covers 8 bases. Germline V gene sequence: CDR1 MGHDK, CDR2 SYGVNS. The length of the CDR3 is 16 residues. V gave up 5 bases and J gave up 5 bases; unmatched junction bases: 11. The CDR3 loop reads CASSTGGTGRDQPQHF. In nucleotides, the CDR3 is TGTGCCAGCAGTACAGGGGGGACGGGGCGCGATCAGCCCCAGCATTTT.

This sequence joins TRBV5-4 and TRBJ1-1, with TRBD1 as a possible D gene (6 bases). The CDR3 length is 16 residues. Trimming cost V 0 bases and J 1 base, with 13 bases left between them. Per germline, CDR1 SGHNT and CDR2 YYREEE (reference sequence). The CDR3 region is CASSLGGRGGNTEAFF. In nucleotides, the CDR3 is TGTGCCAGCAGCTTGGGTGGCAGGGGAGGGAACACTGAAGCTTTCTTT.

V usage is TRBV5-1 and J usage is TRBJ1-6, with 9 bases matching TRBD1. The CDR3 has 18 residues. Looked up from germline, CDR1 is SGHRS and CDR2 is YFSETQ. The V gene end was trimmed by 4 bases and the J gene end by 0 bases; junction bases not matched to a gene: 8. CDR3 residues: CASSLSAGQGSYNSPLHF. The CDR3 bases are TGCGCCAGCAGCCTAAGCGCGGGACAGGGCTCCTATAATTCACCCCTCCACTTT. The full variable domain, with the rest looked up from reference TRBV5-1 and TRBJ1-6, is KAGVTQTPRYLIKTRGQQVTLSCSPISGHRSVSWYQQTPGQGLQFLFEYFSETQRNKGNFPGRFSGRQFSNSRSEMNVSTLELGDSALYLCASSLSAGQGSYNSPLHFGNGTRLTVT.

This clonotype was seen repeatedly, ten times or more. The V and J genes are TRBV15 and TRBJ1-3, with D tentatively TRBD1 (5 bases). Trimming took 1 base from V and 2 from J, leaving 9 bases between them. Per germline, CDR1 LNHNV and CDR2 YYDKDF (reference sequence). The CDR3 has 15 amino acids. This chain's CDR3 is CATSRGGETGNTIYF. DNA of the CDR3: TGTGCCACCAGCAGAGGAGGGGAGACTGGAAACACCATATATTTT.

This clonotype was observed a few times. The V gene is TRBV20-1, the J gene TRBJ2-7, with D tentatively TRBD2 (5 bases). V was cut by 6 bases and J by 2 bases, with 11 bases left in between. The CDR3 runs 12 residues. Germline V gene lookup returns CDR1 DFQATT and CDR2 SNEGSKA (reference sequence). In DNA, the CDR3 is TGCAGTGCCCGGACTTTAGCCTACGAGCAGTACTTC. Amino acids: CSARTLAYEQYF.

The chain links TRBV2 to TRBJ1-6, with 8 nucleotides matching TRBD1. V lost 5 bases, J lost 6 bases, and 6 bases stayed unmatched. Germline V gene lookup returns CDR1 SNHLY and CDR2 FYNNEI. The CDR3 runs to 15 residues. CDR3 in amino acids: CASSPRQGFNSPLHF. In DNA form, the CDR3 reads TGTGCCAGCAGTCCGAGACAGGGGTTTAATTCACCCCTCCACTTT.

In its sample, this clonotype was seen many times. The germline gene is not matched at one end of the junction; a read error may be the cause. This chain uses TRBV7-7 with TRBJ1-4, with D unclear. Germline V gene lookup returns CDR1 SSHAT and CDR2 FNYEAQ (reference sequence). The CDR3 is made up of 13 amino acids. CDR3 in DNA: TGTGCTAGCAGCGAAACCGCGGGAGGGAGGCTGTTTTTT. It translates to CASSETAGGRLFF.

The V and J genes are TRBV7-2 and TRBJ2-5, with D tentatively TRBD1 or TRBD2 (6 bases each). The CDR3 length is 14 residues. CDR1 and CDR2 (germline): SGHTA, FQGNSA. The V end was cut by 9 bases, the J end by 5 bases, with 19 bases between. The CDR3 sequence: CASSIDPGAETQYF. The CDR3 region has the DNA TGTGCCAGTAGTATAGATCCGGGGGCCGAGACCCAGTACTTC.

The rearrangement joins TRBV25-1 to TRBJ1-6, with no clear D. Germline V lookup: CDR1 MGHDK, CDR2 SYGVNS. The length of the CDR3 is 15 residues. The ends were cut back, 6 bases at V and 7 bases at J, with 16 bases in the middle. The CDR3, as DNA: TGTGCCAGCAGCCCCGCCGACATTAAGAATTCACCCCTCCACTTT. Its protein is CASSPADIKNSPLHF.

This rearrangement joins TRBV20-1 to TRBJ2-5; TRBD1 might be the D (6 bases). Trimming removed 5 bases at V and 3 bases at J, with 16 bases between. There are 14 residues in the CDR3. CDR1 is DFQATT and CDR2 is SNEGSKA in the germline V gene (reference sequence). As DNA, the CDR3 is TGCAGTGCTGGATCCGGCAGGGGAAAAGAGACCCAGTACTTC. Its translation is CSAGSGRGKETQYF.

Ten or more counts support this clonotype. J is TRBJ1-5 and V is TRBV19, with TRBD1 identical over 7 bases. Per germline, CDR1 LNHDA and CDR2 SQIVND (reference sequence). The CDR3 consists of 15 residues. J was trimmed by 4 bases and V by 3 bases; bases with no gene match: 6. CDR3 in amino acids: CASSISGRGNQPQHF. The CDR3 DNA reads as TGTGCCAGTAGTATCTCGGGCAGGGGGAATCAGCCCCAGCATTTT.

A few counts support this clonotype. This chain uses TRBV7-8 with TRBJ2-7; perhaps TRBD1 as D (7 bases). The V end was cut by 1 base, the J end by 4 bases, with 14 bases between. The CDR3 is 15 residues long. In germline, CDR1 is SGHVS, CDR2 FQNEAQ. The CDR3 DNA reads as TGTGCCAGCAGCTTAGGCGGGACAGTTGGGTACGAGCAGTACTTC. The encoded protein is CASSLGGTVGYEQYF.

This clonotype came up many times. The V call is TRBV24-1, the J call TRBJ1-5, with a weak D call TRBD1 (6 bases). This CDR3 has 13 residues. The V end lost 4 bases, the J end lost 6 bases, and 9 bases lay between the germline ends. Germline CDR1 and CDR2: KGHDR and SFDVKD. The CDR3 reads CATSERGIQPQHF. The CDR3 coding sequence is TGTGCCACCAGTGAGAGGGGGATTCAGCCCCAGCATTTT.

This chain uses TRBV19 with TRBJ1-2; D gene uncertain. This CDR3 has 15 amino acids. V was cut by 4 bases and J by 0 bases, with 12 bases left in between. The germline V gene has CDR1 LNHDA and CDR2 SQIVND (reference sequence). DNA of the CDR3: TGTGCCAGTAGTACCAGGACCCTATCTAACTATGGCTACACCTTC. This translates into CASSTRTLSNYGYTF.

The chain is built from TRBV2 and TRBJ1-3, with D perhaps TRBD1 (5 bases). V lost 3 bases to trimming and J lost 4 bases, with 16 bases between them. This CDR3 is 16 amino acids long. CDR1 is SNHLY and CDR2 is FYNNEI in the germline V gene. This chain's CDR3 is CASSEGGWGAGNTIYF. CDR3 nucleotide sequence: TGTGCCAGCAGTGAGGGGGGATGGGGTGCAGGAAACACCATATATTTT.